This is a list of T cell receptor beta chains from one sample in a study of circulating CD8 cells and anti-PD-1 response in melanoma. MiXCR, run by TCRdb on the reads, gives a single entry per CDR3 protein. The table records under 1,500 distinct CDR3 sequences, approximately 10% of them present only once. The source material was CD8+ T cells from PBMCs, sampled at baseline or after one month of anti-PD-1 therapy (not recorded which). The receptors derive from a human donor with melanoma. Each CDR3 is given with its conserved first and last residue. The order of the fields is J gene, D gene, clone size, V gene, CDR3 DNA, CDR3 protein. D genes are given only for firm matches. The size field is filled for only some rows; it gives once, few, many or a size class.

TRBJ2-3	TRBD2	few	TRBV12-3/TRBV12-4	TGTGCCAGCAGTTTTTCGGGTCTAGCGGGGGCGCAGTATTTT	CASSFSGLAGAQYF
TRBJ2-7	TRBD1	medium-sized	TRBV20-1	TGCAGTGCTAGAGGACAGGGATCCTACGAGCAGTACTTC	CSARGQGSYEQYF
TRBJ1-5	TRBD1	NA	TRBV19	TGTGCCAGTAGTAAAACGGACAGGGGGGATCAGCCCCAGCATTTT	CASSKTDRGDQPQHF
TRBJ2-7	NA	medium-sized	TRBV19	TGTGCCAGTAGTGTTGTCGCTGACGAGGAGGTCTACGAGCAGTACTTC	CASSVVADEEVYEQYF
TRBJ2-1	TRBD2	few	TRBV19	TGTGCCAGTAGTACACTAGCGGGAGTCTCAGATGAGCAGTTCTTC	CASSTLAGVSDEQFF
TRBJ2-7	TRBD2	medium-sized	TRBV27	TGTGCCAGCACCGCAAGGGGTCTAGCGGGAGTCGAGGAGCAGTACTTC	CASTARGLAGVEEQYF
TRBJ2-3	NA	large	TRBV5-5	TGTGCCAGCAGCCCTTCCGGGGCCTTACCTAGCACAGATACGCAGTATTTT	CASSPSGALPSTDTQYF
TRBJ1-1	TRBD1	NA	TRBV28	TGTGCCAGCACCCCTACCGTCGACAGGGACACTGAAGCTTTCTTT	CASTPTVDRDTEAFF
TRBJ2-7	NA	NA	TRBV28	TGTGCCAGCAGCGTGGTGGCCGGGAACTCCTACGAGCAGTACTTC	CASSVVAGNSYEQYF
TRBJ1-5	NA	medium-sized	TRBV19	TGTGCCAGTAGTATAACGGGACCGATCAATCAGCCCCAGCATTTT	CASSITGPINQPQHF
TRBJ2-7	NA	medium-sized	TRBV2	TGTGCCAGCAAACAGGGTCTACGGGAGCAGTACTTC	CASKQGLREQYF
TRBJ2-5	NA	NA	TRBV20-1	TGCAGTGCTAGAGATCGGGTAGGGATAGACCAATGGCGCCAAGAGACCCAGTACTTC	CSARDRVGIDQWRQETQYF
TRBJ1-4	NA	few	TRBV29-1	TGCAGCGTTGAACGACTAGACCATGGGGAAAAACTGTTTTTT	CSVERLDHGEKLFF
TRBJ2-2	NA	large	TRBV27	TGTGCCAGCAGAATAGGGCCCCTTTCCGGGGAGCTGTTTTTT	CASRIGPLSGELFF
TRBJ2-1	TRBD2	large	TRBV4-3	TGCGCCAGCAGCCAAGAGGAACTAGCGGGGGGTGAGCAGTTCTTC	CASSQEELAGGEQFF
TRBJ2-1	TRBD1	medium-sized	TRBV2	TGTGCCAGCAGTGAATTGGGACAGGGTTATAATGAGCAGTTCTTC	CASSELGQGYNEQFF
TRBJ2-5	NA	medium-sized	TRBV2	TGTGCCAGCAGTGTACTAATACAAGAGACCCAGTACTTC	CASSVLIQETQYF
TRBJ2-3	TRBD2	medium-sized	TRBV7-3	TGTGCCAGCAGCTTAATCGGGCCAGCGGGGGAACTCACAGATACGCAGTATTTT	CASSLIGPAGELTDTQYF
TRBJ1-2	TRBD1	few	TRBV6-5	TGTGCCAGCAGTACAGGACAGGTTGATTGGGGCTACACCTTC	CASSTGQVDWGYTF
TRBJ2-3	NA	medium-sized	TRBV13	TGTGCCAGCAGCTTGGTGTTAGATACGCAGTATTTT	CASSLVLDTQYF
TRBJ2-7	NA	medium-sized	TRBV2	TGTGCCAGCATCGGGGGAGCGTACGAGCAGTACTTC	CASIGGAYEQYF
TRBJ2-1	TRBD1	medium-sized	TRBV9	TGTGCCAGCGGCCTCCGGGACAGCGTCCCCAATGAGCAGTTCTTC	CASGLRDSVPNEQFF
TRBJ1-1	NA	medium-sized	TRBV6-2/TRBV6-3	TGTGCCAGCAGTTCCCCCACCGGGACACCAGACACTGAAGCTTTCTTT	CASSSPTGTPDTEAFF
TRBJ2-5	NA	large	TRBV7-3	TGTGCCAGCTCGGAGGGGGGCAACCAAGAGACCCAGTACTTC	CASSEGGNQETQYF
TRBJ2-2	TRBD2	few	TRBV4-1	TGCGCCAGCAGCCAAGAGATGCGGGGGGGAGAGCTGTTTTTT	CASSQEMRGGELFF
TRBJ2-1	NA	medium-sized	TRBV19	TGTGCCAGTAGGTTGGGGTCAGGGGAGCAGTTCTTC	CASRLGSGEQFF
TRBJ1-2	NA	few	TRBV25-1	TGTGCCAGCAGTCCAGCCTCGGACAGATATTATGGCTACACCTTC	CASSPASDRYYGYTF
TRBJ1-1	NA	large	TRBV19	TGTGCCAGTAGTATAGGGAACACTGAAGCTTTCTTT	CASSIGNTEAFF
TRBJ2-7	NA	medium-sized	TRBV18	TGTGCCAGCTCACCTTTCCCGGCCCAGGACCCGGCCTACGAGCAGTACTTC	CASSPFPAQDPAYEQYF
TRBJ1-4	TRBD1	few	TRBV9	TGTGCCAGCAGCGTATCTGGGACAGGCCCTGGAAAACTGTTTTTT	CASSVSGTGPGKLFF
TRBJ2-1	NA	large	TRBV6-5	TGTGCCAGCAGCCCAAGCGTTGGCTCCTACAATGAGCAGTTCTTC	CASSPSVGSYNEQFF
TRBJ2-7	NA	medium-sized	TRBV19	TGTGCCAGTACCCCTGACGGGGAGTCCTACGAGCAGTACTTC	CASTPDGESYEQYF
TRBJ1-2	NA	medium-sized	TRBV27	TGTGCCAGCAGCGAGGGGGGGCAAAGCTATGGCTACACCTTC	CASSEGGQSYGYTF
TRBJ1-1	TRBD1	large	TRBV19	TGTGCCAGTAGTATAGACCCCCGGACAGGGGTTGGTGAAGCTTTCTTT	CASSIDPRTGVGEAFF
TRBJ1-2	NA	medium-sized	TRBV7-3	TGTGCCAGCAGCTTAAATGAGGGCTATGGCTACACCTTC	CASSLNEGYGYTF